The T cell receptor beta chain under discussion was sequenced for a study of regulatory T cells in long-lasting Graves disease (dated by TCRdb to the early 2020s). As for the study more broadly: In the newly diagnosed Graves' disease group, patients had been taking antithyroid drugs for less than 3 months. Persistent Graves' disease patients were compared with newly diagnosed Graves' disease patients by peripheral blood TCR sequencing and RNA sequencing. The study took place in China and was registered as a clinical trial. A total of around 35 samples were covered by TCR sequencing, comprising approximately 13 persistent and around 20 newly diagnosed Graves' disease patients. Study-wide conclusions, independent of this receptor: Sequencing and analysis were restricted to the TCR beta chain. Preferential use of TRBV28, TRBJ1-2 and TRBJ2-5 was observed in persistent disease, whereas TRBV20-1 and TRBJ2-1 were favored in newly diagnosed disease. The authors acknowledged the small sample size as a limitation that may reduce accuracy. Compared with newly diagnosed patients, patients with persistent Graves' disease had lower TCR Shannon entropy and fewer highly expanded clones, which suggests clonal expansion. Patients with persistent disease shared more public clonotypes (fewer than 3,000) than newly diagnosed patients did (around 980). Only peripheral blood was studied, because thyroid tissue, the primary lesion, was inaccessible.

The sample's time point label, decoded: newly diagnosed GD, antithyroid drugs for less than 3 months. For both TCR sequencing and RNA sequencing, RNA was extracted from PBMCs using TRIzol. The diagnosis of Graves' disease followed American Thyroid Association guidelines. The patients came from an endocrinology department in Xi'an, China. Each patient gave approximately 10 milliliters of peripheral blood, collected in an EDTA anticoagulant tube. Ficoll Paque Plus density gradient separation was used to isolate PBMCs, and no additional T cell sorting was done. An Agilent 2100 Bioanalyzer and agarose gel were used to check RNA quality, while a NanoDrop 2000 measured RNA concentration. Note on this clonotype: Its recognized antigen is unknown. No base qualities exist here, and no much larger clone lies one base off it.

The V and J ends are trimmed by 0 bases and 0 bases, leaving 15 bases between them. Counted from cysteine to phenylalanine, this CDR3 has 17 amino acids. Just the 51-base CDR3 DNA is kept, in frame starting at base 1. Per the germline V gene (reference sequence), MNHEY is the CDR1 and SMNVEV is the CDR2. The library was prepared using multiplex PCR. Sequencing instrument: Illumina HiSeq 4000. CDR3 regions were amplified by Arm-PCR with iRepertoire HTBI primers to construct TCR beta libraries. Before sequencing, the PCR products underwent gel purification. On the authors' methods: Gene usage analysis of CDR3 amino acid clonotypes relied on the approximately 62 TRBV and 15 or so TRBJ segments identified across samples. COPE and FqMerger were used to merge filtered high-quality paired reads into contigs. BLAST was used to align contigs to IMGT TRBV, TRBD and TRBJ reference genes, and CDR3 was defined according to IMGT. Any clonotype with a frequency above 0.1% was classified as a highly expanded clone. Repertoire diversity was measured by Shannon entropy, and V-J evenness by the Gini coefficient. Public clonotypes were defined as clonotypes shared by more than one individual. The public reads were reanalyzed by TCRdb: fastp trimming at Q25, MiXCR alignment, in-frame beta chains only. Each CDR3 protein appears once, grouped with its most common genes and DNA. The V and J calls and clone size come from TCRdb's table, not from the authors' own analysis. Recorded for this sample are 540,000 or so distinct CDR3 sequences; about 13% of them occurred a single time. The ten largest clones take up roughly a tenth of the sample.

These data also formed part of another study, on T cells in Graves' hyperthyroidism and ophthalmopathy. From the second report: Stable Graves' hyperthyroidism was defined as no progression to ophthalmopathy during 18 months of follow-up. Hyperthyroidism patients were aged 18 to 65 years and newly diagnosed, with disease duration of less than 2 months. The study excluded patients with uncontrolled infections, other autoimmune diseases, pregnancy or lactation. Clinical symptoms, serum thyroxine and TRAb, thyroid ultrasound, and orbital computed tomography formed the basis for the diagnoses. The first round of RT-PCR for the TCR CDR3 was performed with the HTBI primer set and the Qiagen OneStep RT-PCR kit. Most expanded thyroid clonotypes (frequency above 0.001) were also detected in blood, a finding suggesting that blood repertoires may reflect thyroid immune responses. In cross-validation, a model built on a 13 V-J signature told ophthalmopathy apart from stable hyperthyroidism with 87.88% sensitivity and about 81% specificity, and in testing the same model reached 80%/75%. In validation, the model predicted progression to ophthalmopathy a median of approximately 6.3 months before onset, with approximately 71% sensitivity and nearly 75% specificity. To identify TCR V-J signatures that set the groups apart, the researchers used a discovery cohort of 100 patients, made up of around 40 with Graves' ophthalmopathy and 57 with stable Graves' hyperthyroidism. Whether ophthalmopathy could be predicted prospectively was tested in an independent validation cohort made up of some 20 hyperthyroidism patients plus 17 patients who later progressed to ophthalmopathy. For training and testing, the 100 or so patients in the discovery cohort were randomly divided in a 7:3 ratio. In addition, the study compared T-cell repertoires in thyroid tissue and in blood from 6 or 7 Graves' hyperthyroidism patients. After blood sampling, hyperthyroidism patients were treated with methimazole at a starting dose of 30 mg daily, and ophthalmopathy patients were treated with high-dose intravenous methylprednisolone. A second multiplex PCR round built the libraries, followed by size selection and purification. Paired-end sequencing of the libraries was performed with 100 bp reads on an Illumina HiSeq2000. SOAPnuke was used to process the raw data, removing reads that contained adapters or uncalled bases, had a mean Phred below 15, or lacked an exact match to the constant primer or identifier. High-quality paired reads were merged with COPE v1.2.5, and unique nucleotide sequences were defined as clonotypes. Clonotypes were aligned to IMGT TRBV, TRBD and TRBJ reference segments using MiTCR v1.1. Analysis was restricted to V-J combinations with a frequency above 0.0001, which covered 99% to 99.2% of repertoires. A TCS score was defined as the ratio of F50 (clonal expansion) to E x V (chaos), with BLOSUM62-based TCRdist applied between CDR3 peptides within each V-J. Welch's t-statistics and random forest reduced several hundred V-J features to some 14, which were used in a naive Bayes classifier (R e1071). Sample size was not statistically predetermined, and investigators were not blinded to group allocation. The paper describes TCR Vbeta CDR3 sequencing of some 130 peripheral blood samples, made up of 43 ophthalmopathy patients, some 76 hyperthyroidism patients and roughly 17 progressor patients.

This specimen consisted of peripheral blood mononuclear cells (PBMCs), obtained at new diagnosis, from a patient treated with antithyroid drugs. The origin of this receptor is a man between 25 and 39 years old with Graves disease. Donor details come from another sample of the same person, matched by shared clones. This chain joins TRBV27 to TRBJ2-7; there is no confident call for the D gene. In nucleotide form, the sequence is TGTGCCAGCAGTTTATCAGTTCTTCGAAAAGGCTCCTACGAGCAGTACTTC. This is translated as CASSLSVLRKGSYEQYF.